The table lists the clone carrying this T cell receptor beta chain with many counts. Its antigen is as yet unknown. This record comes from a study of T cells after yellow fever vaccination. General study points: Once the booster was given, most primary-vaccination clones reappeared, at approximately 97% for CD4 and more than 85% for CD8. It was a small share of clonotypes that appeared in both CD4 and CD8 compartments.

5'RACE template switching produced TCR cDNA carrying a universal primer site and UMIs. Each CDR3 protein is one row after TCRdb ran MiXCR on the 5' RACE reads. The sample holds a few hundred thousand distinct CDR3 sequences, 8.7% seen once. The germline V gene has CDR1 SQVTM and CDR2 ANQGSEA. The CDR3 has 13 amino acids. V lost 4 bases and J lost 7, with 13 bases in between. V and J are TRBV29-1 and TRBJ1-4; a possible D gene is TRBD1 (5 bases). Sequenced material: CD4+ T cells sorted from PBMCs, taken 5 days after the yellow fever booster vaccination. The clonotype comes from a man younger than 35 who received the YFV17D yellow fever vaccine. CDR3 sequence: CSVVRGLGEKLFF. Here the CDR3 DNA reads TGCAGCGTTGTAAGGGGACTTGGTGAAAAACTGTTTTTT. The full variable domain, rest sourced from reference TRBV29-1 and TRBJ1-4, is SAVISQKPSRDICQRGTSLTIQCQVDSQVTMMFWYRQQPGQSLTLIATANQGSEATYESGFVIDKFPISRPNLTFSTLTVSNMSPEDSSIYLCSVVRGLGEKLFFGSGTQLSVL.